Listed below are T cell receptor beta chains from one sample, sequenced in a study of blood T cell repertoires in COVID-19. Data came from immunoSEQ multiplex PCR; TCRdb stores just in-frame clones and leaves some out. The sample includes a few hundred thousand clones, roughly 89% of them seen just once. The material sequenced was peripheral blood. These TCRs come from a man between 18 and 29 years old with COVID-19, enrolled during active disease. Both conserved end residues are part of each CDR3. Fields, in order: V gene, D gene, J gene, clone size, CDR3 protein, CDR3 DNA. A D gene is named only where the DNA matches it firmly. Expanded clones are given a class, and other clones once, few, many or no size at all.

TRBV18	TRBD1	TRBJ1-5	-	CASSDDRGGQPQHF	TGTGCCAGCTCAGACGACAGGGGAGGACAGCCCCAGCATTTT
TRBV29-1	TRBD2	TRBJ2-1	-	CSAWTSGNNEQFF	TGCAGCGCCTGGACTAGCGGAAACAATGAGCAGTTCTTC
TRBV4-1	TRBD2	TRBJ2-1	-	CASSQGLAGNSMSEQFF	TGCGCCAGCAGCCAAGGTCTAGCGGGAAATTCGATGAGTGAGCAGTTCTTC
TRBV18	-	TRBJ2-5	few	CASSPIRVETQYF	TGTGCCAGCTCACCAATTCGGGTAGAGACCCAGTACTTC
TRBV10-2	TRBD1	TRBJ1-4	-	CASSERTWTGRFSLFF	TGCGCCAGCAGTGAACGGACCTGGACAGGGAGATTTTCGCTGTTTTTT
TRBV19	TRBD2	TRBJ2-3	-	CASRLADSTDTQYF	TGTGCCAGTAGGCTAGCGGATAGCACAGATACGCAGTATTTT
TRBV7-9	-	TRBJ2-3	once	CASSLAASRLDTQYF	TGTGCCAGCAGCTTAGCGGCTAGCAGGTTAGATACGCAGTATTTT
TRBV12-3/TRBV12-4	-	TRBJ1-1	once	CASSTGNPEAFF	TGTGCCAGCAGTACAGGGAACCCTGAAGCTTTCTTT
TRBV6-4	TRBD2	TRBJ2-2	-	CASSELAGLTGELFF	TGTGCCAGCAGTGAACTAGCGGGGCTCACCGGGGAGCTGTTTTTT
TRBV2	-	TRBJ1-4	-	CASNIIATNEKLFF	TGTGCCAGCAATATCATAGCAACTAATGAAAAACTGTTTTTT
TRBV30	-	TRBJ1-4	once	CAWSSLNEKLFF	TGTGCCTGGAGTTCACTTAATGAAAAACTGTTTTTT
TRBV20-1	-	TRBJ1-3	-	CSASSTGGNTIYF	TGCAGTGCTAGTAGCACAGGGGGAAACACCATATATTTT
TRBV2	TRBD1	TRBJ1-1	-	CASSGDRDAEAFF	TGTGCCAGCAGTGGGGACAGGGACGCTGAAGCTTTCTTT
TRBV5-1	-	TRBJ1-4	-	CASSLASTGLNEKLFF	TGCGCCAGCAGCTTGGCCTCGACAGGCTTGAATGAAAAACTGTTTTTT
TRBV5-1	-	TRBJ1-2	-	CASSLGGEANYGYTF	TGCGCCAGCAGCTTGGGAGGGGAGGCTAACTATGGCTACACCTTC
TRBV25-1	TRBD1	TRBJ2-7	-	CASSRDRGRREQYF	TGTGCCAGCAGTAGGGACAGGGGGCGCCGCGAGCAGTACTTC
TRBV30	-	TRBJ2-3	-	CAWIDRRSTDTQYF	TGTGCCTGGATAGACAGGCGCTCCACAGATACGCAGTATTTT
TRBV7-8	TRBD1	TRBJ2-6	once	CASSYRDSISGANVLTF	TGTGCCAGCAGCTACCGGGACAGCATCTCTGGGGCCAACGTCCTGACTTTC
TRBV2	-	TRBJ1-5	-	CASSEALGGGGQPQHF	TGTGCCAGCAGTGAAGCGCTTGGAGGCGGCGGTCAGCCCCAGCATTTT
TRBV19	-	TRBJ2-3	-	CATSPGFPSTDTQYF	TGTGCCACCTCGCCCGGGTTTCCTAGCACAGATACGCAGTATTTT
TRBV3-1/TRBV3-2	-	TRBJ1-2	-	CASSRATGSEYYTF	TGTGCCAGCAGCCGAGCAACGGGGTCAGAGTACTACACCTTC
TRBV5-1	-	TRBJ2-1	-	CASSLPGSYNEQFF	TGCGCCAGCAGCTTGCCCGGTTCCTACAATGAGCAGTTCTTC
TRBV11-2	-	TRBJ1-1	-	CASSLGGMGTEAFF	TGTGCCAGCAGCTTAGGCGGGATGGGCACTGAAGCTTTCTTT
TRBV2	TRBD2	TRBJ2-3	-	CASNSGVTDTQYF	TGTGCCAGCAATAGCGGGGTCACAGATACGCAGTATTTT
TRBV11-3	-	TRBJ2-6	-	CASSSGDSGANVLTF	TGTGCCAGCAGCTCCGGTGATTCTGGGGCCAACGTCCTGACTTTC